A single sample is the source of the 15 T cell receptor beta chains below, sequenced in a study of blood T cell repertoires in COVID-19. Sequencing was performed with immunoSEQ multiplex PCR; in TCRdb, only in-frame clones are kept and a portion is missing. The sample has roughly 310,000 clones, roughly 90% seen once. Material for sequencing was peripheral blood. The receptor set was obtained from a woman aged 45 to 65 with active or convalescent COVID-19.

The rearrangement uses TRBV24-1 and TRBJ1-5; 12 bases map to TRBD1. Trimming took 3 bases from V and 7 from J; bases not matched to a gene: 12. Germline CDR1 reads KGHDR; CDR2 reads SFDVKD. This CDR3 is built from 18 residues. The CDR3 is CATSDLTGTGGFRQPQHF. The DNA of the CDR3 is TGTGCCACCAGTGATCTTACCGGGACAGGGGGCTTCAGGCAGCCCCAGCATTTT.

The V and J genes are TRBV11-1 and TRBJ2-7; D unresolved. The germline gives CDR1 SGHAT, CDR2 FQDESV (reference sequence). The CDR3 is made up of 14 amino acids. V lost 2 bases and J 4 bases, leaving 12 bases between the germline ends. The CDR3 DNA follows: TGTGCCAGCAGCTTACGGTCAGACTGGTACGAGCAGTACTTC. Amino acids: CASSLRSDWYEQYF. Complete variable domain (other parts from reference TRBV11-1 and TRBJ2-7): EAEVAQSPRYKITEKSQAVAFWCDPISGHATLYWYRQILGQGPELLVQFQDESVVDDSQLPKDRFSAERLKGVDSTLKIQPAELGDSAMYLCASSLRSDWYEQYFGPGTRLTVT.

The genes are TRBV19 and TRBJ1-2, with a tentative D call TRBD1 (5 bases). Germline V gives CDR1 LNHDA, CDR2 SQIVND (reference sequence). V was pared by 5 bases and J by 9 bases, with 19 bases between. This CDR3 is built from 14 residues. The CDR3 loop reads CASSRSWGDSSYTF. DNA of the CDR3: TGTGCCAGTAGTCGCTCTTGGGGGGACTCTAGCTACACCTTC.

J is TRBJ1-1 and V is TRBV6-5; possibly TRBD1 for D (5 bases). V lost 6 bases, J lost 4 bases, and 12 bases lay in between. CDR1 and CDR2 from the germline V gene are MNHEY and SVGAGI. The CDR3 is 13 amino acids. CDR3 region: CASRPGRGTEAFF. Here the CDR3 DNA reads TGTGCCAGCAGACCAGGGAGGGGCACTGAAGCTTTCTTT.

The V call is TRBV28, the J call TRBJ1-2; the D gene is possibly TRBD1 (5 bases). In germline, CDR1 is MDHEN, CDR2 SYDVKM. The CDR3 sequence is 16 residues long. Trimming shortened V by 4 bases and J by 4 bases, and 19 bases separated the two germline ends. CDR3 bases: TGTGCCAGCAGTTCCCCCGGCGGACAATGGGGCTATGGCTACACCTTC. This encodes CASSSPGGQWGYGYTF.

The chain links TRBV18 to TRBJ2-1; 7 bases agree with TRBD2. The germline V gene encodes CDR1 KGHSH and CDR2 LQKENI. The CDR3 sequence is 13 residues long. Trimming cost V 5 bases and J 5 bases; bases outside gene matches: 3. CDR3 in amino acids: CASSAGLHNEQFF. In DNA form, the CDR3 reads TGTGCCAGCTCAGCGGGACTACACAATGAGCAGTTCTTC.

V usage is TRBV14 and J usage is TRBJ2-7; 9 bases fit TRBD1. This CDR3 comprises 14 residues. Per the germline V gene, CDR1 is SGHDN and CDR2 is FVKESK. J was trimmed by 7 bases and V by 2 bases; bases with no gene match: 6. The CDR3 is CASSQPGTGREQYF. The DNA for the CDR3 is TGTGCCAGCAGCCAACCAGGGACAGGGAGGGAGCAGTACTTC.

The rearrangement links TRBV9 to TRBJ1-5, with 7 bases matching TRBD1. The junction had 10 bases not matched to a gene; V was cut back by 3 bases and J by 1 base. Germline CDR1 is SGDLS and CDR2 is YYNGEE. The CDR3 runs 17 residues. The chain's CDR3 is CASSAPSGTDSNQPQHF. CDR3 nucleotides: TGTGCCAGCAGCGCCCCCTCGGGGACAGACAGCAATCAGCCCCAGCATTTT.

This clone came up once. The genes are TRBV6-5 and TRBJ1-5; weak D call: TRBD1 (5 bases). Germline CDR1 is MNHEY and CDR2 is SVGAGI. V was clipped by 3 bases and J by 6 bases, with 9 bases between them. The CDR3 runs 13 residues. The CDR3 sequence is CASSYRGGQPQHF. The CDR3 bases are TGTGCCAGCAGTTATCGGGGGGGTCAGCCCCAGCATTTT.

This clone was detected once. The CDR3: CSVTGQGNSDEQYF. The CDR3 coding sequence is TGCAGCGTTACTGGACAGGGAAATAGTGACGAGCAGTACTTC. The chain has TRBV29-1 and TRBJ2-7; 8 nucleotides agree with TRBD1. The CDR3 is made up of 14 amino acids. After removal of 5 bases from V and 5 bases from J, the junction contained 11 bases not matched to a gene. CDR1 SQVTM and CDR2 ANQGSEA come from the germline V gene.

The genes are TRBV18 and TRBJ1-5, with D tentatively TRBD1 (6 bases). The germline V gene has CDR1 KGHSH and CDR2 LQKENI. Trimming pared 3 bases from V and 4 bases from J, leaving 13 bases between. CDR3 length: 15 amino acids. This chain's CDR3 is CASSPQGQRNQPQHF. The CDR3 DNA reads TGTGCCAGCTCACCTCAAGGACAGCGTAATCAGCCCCAGCATTTT.

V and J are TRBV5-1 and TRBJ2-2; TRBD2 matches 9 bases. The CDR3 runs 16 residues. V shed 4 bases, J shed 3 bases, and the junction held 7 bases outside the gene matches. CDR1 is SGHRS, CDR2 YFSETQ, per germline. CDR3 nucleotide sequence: TGCGCCAGCAGCACTACGACTAGCGGTTACACCGGGGAGCTGTTTTTT. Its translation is CASSTTTSGYTGELFF. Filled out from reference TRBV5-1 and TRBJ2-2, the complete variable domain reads KAGVTQTPRYLIKTRGQQVTLSCSPISGHRSVSWYQQTPGQGLQFLFEYFSETQRNKGNFPGRFSGRQFSNSRSEMNVSTLELGDSALYLCASSTTTSGYTGELFFGEGSRLTVL.

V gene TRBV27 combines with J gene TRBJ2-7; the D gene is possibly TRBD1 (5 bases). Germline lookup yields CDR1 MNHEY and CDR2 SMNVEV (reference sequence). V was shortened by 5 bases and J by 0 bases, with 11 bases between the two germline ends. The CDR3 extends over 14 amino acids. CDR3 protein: CASSPRASSYEQYF. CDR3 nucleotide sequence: TGTGCCAGCAGTCCCAGGGCCAGCTCCTACGAGCAGTACTTC.

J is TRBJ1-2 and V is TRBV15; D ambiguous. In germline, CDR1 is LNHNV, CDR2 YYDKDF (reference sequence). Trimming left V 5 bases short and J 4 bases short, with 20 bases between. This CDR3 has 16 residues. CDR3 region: CATSATIGATIYGYTF. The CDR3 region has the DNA TGTGCCACCAGCGCAACCATAGGCGCTACTATCTATGGCTACACCTTC.

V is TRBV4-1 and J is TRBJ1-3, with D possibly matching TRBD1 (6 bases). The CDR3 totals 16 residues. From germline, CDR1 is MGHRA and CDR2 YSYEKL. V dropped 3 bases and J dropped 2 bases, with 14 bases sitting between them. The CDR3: CASSHAGQRPGNTIYF. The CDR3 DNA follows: TGCGCCAGCAGCCATGCAGGACAGAGACCTGGAAACACCATATATTTT.